This T cell receptor beta chain is from a study of brain T cells in children with intractable seizures. Study-wide results and caveats: Absence of clones before surgery may stem from lower sequencing depth. Viral specificity was inferred only from CDR3 similarity; HCMV serostatus was unknown.

Produced via immunoSEQ multiplex PCR; TCRdb's table is partial and in-frame only. The repertoire holds about 340,000 clones, with 93% as singletons. Regarding this clone: Its antigen is undetermined.

Time point in this sample: blood from clinic visit 5 months post-surgery; TSC patient then seizure free. Surgery cases with the highest brain T cell transcript signatures were chosen for sequencing. The CDR3 is made up of 15 amino acids. CDR1 and CDR2 from the germline V gene are MNHEY and SVGAGI. Trimming took 7 bases from V and 7 from J; bases not matched to a gene: 11. The starting material was peripheral blood, obtained less than 6 months after surgery. This receptor was identified in a boy in the first two years of life with tuberous sclerosis and intractable seizures. This rearrangement joins TRBV6-5 to TRBJ1-2; 11 bases are a match to TRBD1. The CDR3 coding sequence is TGTGCCAGCAACCTGGGACAGGGGGTTTTACTTGGCTACACCTTC. It yields the protein CASNLGQGVLLGYTF.